The clone carrying this TCR beta chain was seen at least ten times. The antigen is undetermined. The sample is drawn from a study of T-cell reconstitution after alpha-beta-depleted transplantation in children. General study findings and limits: At around two months after transplant, the alpha-beta T cells were reportedly derived from several hundred expanded clones that came from non-depleted graft cells. After transplant, high TCRbeta diversity at day 60 in some patients arose from surviving recipient T cells and thymic progenitors. Newly produced T cells mostly provided counts and TCRbeta diversity after one year, as hyperexpanded clones declined.

Germline V gives CDR1 SGHRS, CDR2 YFSETQ. Trimming took 2 bases from V and 3 from J, leaving 11 bases between them. This CDR3 is built from 14 residues. The TCRbeta library was prepared with unique molecular identifiers. One entry per CDR3 protein results from TCRdb running MiXCR on the PCR reads. The sample carries more than 200,000 distinct CDR3 sequences, roughly 9.1% recorded once. This TCR derives from a male patient between 2 and 15 years old who had a stem cell transplant for acute myeloid leukemia, so the T cells may come from the graft donor. This sample comprised PBMCs, mostly from graft donor cells, obtained 360 days after TCRalphabeta/CD19-depleted stem cell transplant. V gene TRBV5-1 combines with J gene TRBJ1-1; D ambiguous. The CDR3 is CASSLIIGDTEAFF. The CDR3 DNA is TGCGCCAGCAGCTTAATAATCGGGGACACTGAAGCTTTCTTT.